The 2 T cell receptor beta chains below were found in one sample sequenced in a study of human T cells and chemical hapten exposure listed by TCRdb under 2021. The library was made by RACE. TCRdb names NextSeq 500 as the instrument used. TCRdb passed the public sequencing reads through fastp at Q25 and MiXCR, retaining productive beta sequences. Rows matching on CDR3 protein sequence are summarized as one entry with the most common DNA and genes. The sample includes 200,000 to 300,000 distinct CDR3 sequences, with about 8.6% observed a single time. In total, the top ten clones hold over 2% of the sample. The sample's time point label is to be understood as: pre-sensitization, week 0. The intended sense of this specimen's treatment or condition label: therapeutic diphenylcyclopropenone sensitization with weekly scalp DPC. Sequences were derived from whole blood, sampled in connection with sensitization to the hapten diphenylcyclopropenone (DPC). These receptors were taken from a woman in her thirties or forties with alopecia areata. Some clones in this sample may be carry-over from other donors' samples.

This chain links TRBV5-1 with TRBJ1-4; D is unresolved. The germline V gene encodes CDR1 SGHRS and CDR2 YFSETQ. The CDR3 sequence is 14 residues long. V gave up 0 bases and J gave up 4 bases, with 7 bases separating them. The chain's CDR3 is CASSLASLNEKLFF. Here the CDR3 DNA reads TGCGCCAGCAGCTTGGCATCTCTTAATGAAAAACTGTTTTTT.

Only a few counts were recorded for this clonotype. This rearrangement joins TRBV6-1 to TRBJ2-7; possibly TRBD1 for D (6 bases). Trimming removed 6 bases from V and 4 bases from J, with 19 bases in between. The CDR3 runs 15 residues. CDR1 is MNHNS and CDR2 is SASEGT in the germline V gene. The CDR3 DNA sequence: TGTGCCAGCAGCGCCGGCCTCACAGGGAAATACGAGCAGTACTTC. It is translated as CASSAGLTGKYEQYF.